This T cell receptor beta chain was sequenced in a study of cytomegalovirus exposure and HLA in healthy donors. At the level of the study: The platform used for the 95 to 150 validation repertoires matched that of the approximately 620 first-cohort repertoires, a later analysis reported. Study observations and caveats: The study flagged some 180 TCR beta chains as cytomegalovirus-associated. In vitro work confirmed that a few CMV-associated chains recognize CMV antigens. Rarity characterized most TCR sequences, yet some public TCRs appeared in many donors.

Some clones are missing from TCRdb's copy, which holds only in-frame ones; the method was immunoSEQ multiplex PCR. The profile covers 200,000 to 300,000 clones, with roughly 89% appearing a single time and roughly 2.5% taken by the ten largest. Of note for this clone: Antigen: not known.

This CDR3 is built from 15 residues. Germline CDR1 reads MDHEN; CDR2 reads SYDVKM. The V end lost 5 bases, the J end lost 1 base, and 15 bases lay between the germline ends. The chain joins TRBV28 to TRBJ2-7; D might be TRBD1 (6 bases). The sequence was collected from a man aged 18 to 30 in good health and CMV-seronegative. The sample was PBMCs. CDR3 in DNA: TGTGCCAGCAGTCTTTGGACAGCCTCGTCCTACGAGCAGTACTTC. As protein: CASSLWTASSYEQYF.